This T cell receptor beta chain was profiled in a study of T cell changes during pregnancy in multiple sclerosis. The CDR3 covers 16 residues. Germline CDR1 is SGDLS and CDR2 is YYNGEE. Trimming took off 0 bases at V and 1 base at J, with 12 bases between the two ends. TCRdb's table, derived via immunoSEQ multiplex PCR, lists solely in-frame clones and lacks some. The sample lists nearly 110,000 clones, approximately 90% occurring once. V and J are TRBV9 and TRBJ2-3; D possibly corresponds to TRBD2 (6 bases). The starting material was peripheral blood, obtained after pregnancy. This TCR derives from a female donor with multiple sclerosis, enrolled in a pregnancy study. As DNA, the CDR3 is TGTGCCAGCAGCGTAGATCGCACGGGAGGCACAGATACGCAGTATTTT. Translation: CASSVDRTGGTDTQYF.